Listed below are T cell receptor beta chains from one sample, sequenced in a study of blood T cells in healthy people across ages. From the 5' RACE reads, TCRdb called clonotypes with MiXCR, one entry per CDR3 protein. The data hold over 950,000 distinct CDR3 sequences, with approximately 38% observed a single time. The sequencing sample was made of blood. These TCRs come from a man aged 18 to 30 in good health. Both conserved end residues are part of each CDR3. A D gene is named only where the DNA matches it firmly. Clone size, where shown, is once, few, many, or a class for clones that have expanded.

>TRBV3-1|.|TRBJ1-2|.
TGTGCCAGCAGCCGACCACAAGATTTGGCCGGGAAGAACTATGGCTACACCTTC
CASSRPQDLAGKNYGYTF
>TRBV12-3/TRBV12-4|few|TRBJ1-2|TRBD1
TGTGCCAGCAGGAAACCGGGACAGGGATCAGGCTACACCTTC
CASRKPGQGSGYTF
>TRBV20-1|few|TRBJ2-7|TRBD2
TGCAGTGCTAGAGGGGCGGGAGCATACGAGCAGTACTTC
CSARGAGAYEQYF
>TRBV5-1|.|TRBJ2-7|TRBD1
TGCGCCAGCAGCTCGATCGGGACAGCAACCTACGAGCAGTACTTC
CASSSIGTATYEQYF
>TRBV7-8|.|TRBJ1-1|.
TGTGCCAGCAGCTTAAGTGGTTCCCAGAACACTGAAGCTTTCTTT
CASSLSGSQNTEAFF
>TRBV7-2|few|TRBJ1-1|.
TGTGCCAGCAGATTGTATGGCGCTGAAGCTTTCTTT
CASRLYGAEAFF
>TRBV20-1|.|TRBJ1-2|TRBD1
TGCAGTGCTAGAGGCGGTCAGGGGGAGGGGCATGGCTACACCTTC
CSARGGQGEGHGYTF
>TRBV7-2|few|TRBJ1-5|.
TGTGCCAGCAGCTTACTGTGGGGGAGCAATCAGCCCCAGCATTTT
CASSLLWGSNQPQHF
>TRBV27|.|TRBJ1-2|TRBD1
TGTGCCAGCAAAAACTCCCCGGGACAGGGAAATAGCTACACCTTC
CASKNSPGQGNSYTF
>TRBV29-1|.|TRBJ1-1|.
TGCAGCGGTGAGAGGAACACTGAAGCTTTCTTT
CSGERNTEAFF
>TRBV3-1|.|TRBJ1-2|.
TGTGCCAGCAGCCAAGGAAAGGGCTACACCTTC
CASSQGKGYTF